The source of this TCR beta chain is a study of beta chain features in type 1 diabetes. General study results and limits: Patients with Type 1 diabetes showed moderately but significantly shorter TCRB CDR3s in all four CD4+ subsets.

This clone appeared a few times. The target antigen is unknown. What was sequenced were expressed TCRB transcripts, since all of the isolated RNA had been reverse transcribed. Assay: immunoSEQ multiplex PCR; the TCRdb copy retains only in-frame clones and omits some. Here the sample spans 310,000 or so clones, approximately 15% being singletons. V lost 4 bases to trimming and J lost 10 bases, with 11 bases between them. The CDR3 has 11 residues. CDR1 is SQVTM and CDR2 is ANQGSEA in the germline V gene. The clonotype was recovered from a man aged 18 to 30 with type 1 diabetes. The chain is built from TRBV29-1 and TRBJ2-1; D is uncertain. Specimen: naive CD4+ T cells from blood. CDR3 in amino acids: CSVARGLEQFF. The CDR3 nucleotides read TGCAGCGTTGCCCGAGGATTGGAGCAGTTCTTC.